The rows below give T cell receptor beta chains drawn from one sample of a study of blood T cell repertoires in COVID-19. The protocol was immunoSEQ multiplex PCR, while the TCRdb copy is restricted to in-frame clones and leaves out a portion. The table records some 100,000 clones, about 84% of them present only once. The sample was peripheral blood. Source of these receptors: a human donor in a cohort sampled during active COVID-19. CDR3s include the opening cysteine and the closing phenylalanine or tryptophan. The D gene is left open where the match is weak. Expanded clones get a size class; other rows say once, few or many, or leave the size out.

>TRBJ1-2|TRBD1|NA|15|TRBV5-4
TGTGCCAGCAGCCGACAGGGAGGTACGGCCTATGGCTACACCTTC
CASSRQGGTAYGYTF
>TRBJ1-3|TRBD1|NA|18|TRBV13
TGTGCCAGCAGCTTAGGCCTGACAGGGGGCGCCTCTGGAAACACCATATATTTT
CASSLGLTGGASGNTIYF
>TRBJ2-5|NA|few|12|TRBV2
TGTGCCAGCAGTGAAGGGAGTCAGACCCAGTACTTC
CASSEGSQTQYF
>TRBJ1-6|NA|few|14|TRBV6-6
TGTGCCAGCTGCCTCTCGGTTAGAGGTTCACCCCTCCACTTT
CASCLSVRGSPLHF
>TRBJ1-5|NA|few|15|TRBV18
TGTGCCAGCTCACCGACGGGAAGTAGTAGTCAGCCCCAGCATTTT
CASSPTGSSSQPQHF
>TRBJ2-3|NA|NA|16|TRBV19
TGTGCCAGTAGTATAGGTAACAGCCCTAGCACAGATACGCAGTATTTT
CASSIGNSPSTDTQYF
>TRBJ2-1|TRBD2|NA|16|TRBV7-2
TGTGCCAGCACCCTCAGGGGCGGGGGGGCATGGAATGAGCAGTTCTTC
CASTLRGGGAWNEQFF
>TRBJ2-7|TRBD2|NA|15|TRBV5-4
TGTGCCAGCAGCTTGGCTGGGGCTAGCGGGGCGCATCCCTCCTTC
CASSLAGASGAHPSF
>TRBJ1-4|NA|NA|14|TRBV6-5
TGTGCCAGCAGCTCGGGCTGGACAGCTGAAAAACTGTTTTTT
CASSSGWTAEKLFF
>TRBJ2-3|TRBD2|NA|16|TRBV9
TGTGCCAGCAGCGTAACTAGCGGGTTTGGGACAGATACGCAGTATTTT
CASSVTSGFGTDTQYF
>TRBJ1-1|TRBD1|NA|14|TRBV5-1
TGCGCCAGCAGCTTGGAGACAGGGAGGAGGGCTGCTTTCTTT
CASSLETGRRAAFF
>TRBJ2-1|NA|NA|16|TRBV7-6
TGTGCCAGCAGCCCACGCCAGCCTGGGACAAGCGATGAGCAGTTCTTC
CASSPRQPGTSDEQFF
>TRBJ2-2|NA|NA|13|TRBV9
TGTGCCAGCAGCGTAGACGGCACCGGGGAGCTGTTTTTT
CASSVDGTGELFF
>TRBJ1-2|NA|NA|12|TRBV12-3/TRBV12-4
TGTGCCAGCAGTTTGGGGCTCTATGGCTACACCTTC
CASSLGLYGYTF
>TRBJ1-5|NA|NA|14|TRBV19
TGTGCCAGTAAAAAAGGACATGGCAATCAGCCCCAGCATTTT
CASKKGHGNQPQHF
>TRBJ2-3|TRBD2|NA|15|TRBV10-1
TGCGCCAGCAGTCCGGCGGGAGTTTCGACAGATACGCAGTATTTT
CASSPAGVSTDTQYF
>TRBJ1-3|NA|NA|16|TRBV4-3
TGCGCCAGCAGCCAAGATCTAACGTTCTCTGGAAACACCATATATTTT
CASSQDLTFSGNTIYF
>TRBJ2-4|TRBD1|NA|12|TRBV7-8
TGTGCCAGCAGCTTAGTCCTGGGACAGAAGTACTTC
CASSLVLGQKYF
>TRBJ2-7|NA|NA|15|TRBV3-1/TRBV3-2
TGTGCCAGCAGCCAGCATATTCAGGGTGCCGTCGAGCAGTACTTC
CASSQHIQGAVEQYF
>TRBJ1-6|NA|NA|15|TRBV19
TGTGCCAGTAGTACACAGGAGTATAAGAGTTCACCCCTCCACTTT
CASSTQEYKSSPLHF
>TRBJ1-2|TRBD1|NA|17|TRBV2
TGTGCCAGCAGCACCCCGAGGGACACCCAGGGGGGCTATGGCTACACCTTC
CASSTPRDTQGGYGYTF
>TRBJ1-1|NA|NA|11|TRBV18
TGTGCCAGCTCTCAGGGGTCCCAGCCCTTCTTT
CASSQGSQPFF
>TRBJ2-5|TRBD2|NA|18|TRBV2
TGTGCCAGCAGAACCGGACTAGCGGGAGTTGTTGAGCGGGAGACCCAGTACTTC
CASRTGLAGVVERETQYF
>TRBJ1-2|NA|NA|15|TRBV7-2
TGTGCCAGCAGCTTAGCGAAGCAGGGAGGCTATGGCTACACCTTC
CASSLAKQGGYGYTF
>TRBJ2-7|NA|once|14|TRBV5-1
TGCGCCAGCAGCTTGGGGGCGGGCTTTTACGAGCAGTACTTC
CASSLGAGFYEQYF
>TRBJ2-5|TRBD2|few|17|TRBV5-6
TGTGCCAGCAGCTTTGCGGGTACTAGCGGGAGCCAAGAGACCCAGTACTTC
CASSFAGTSGSQETQYF
>TRBJ2-1|TRBD1|NA|16|TRBV5-1
TGCGCCAGCAGCTTGAGGTTGGGACAGCCTAACAATGAGCAGTTCTTC
CASSLRLGQPNNEQFF
>TRBJ2-1|TRBD2|NA|13|TRBV30
TGTGCCTGGAGCGGGAGGCCGGGTAATGAGCAGTTCTTC
CAWSGRPGNEQFF
>TRBJ1-4|NA|NA|12|TRBV30
TGTGCCTTCAAGGGGTTAGGGGAAAAACTGTTTTTT
CAFKGLGEKLFF
>TRBJ2-7|TRBD2|NA|14|TRBV4-3
TGCGCCAGCAGCCGACATAGCGGGTCCTACGAGCAGTACTTC
CASSRHSGSYEQYF
>TRBJ2-7|TRBD1|NA|15|TRBV5-1
TGCGCCAGCAGCTCCTGGACAGGTTCGTCCTACGAGCAGTACTTC
CASSSWTGSSYEQYF
>TRBJ2-4|TRBD2|NA|17|TRBV3-1/TRBV3-2
TGTGCCAGCAGCCAGGCTAGCGGGGGGGCCGGTAGGAACATTCAGTACTTC
CASSQASGGAGRNIQYF
>TRBJ2-1|NA|NA|13|TRBV7-2
TGTGCCAGCAGCTTAGTTTCCCGGGATGAGCAGTTCTTC
CASSLVSRDEQFF
>TRBJ1-2|TRBD1|NA|15|TRBV15
TGTGCCACCAGCATTGGTGGGACAGGGAACTATGGCTACACCTTC
CATSIGGTGNYGYTF
>TRBJ2-5|NA|NA|13|TRBV5-1
TGCGCCAGCAGCGGGGGACTCCAAGAGACCCAGTACTTC
CASSGGLQETQYF
>TRBJ2-5|NA|NA|14|TRBV5-1
TGCGCCAGCAGCCCCGGCGACTCACAAGAGACCCAGTACTTC
CASSPGDSQETQYF
>TRBJ1-2|NA|NA|15|TRBV5-1
TGCGCCAGCAGCTTGGTTTCAGGGTCCCACTATGGCTACACCTTC
CASSLVSGSHYGYTF
>TRBJ2-1|TRBD2|NA|15|TRBV7-8
TGTGCCAGCAGCTTAGTGACTAGCGGGAGGGTCGCGCAGTTCTTC
CASSLVTSGRVAQFF
>TRBJ1-2|TRBD1|NA|18|TRBV7-9
TGTGCCAGCAGCTTATACTCCGGGACAGGCAAAGCTAACTATGGCTACACCTTC
CASSLYSGTGKANYGYTF
>TRBJ2-7|TRBD1|once|15|TRBV2
TGTGCCAGCAAATCTGAGGCAGGGGGCTCCTACGAGCAGTACTTC
CASKSEAGGSYEQYF
>TRBJ2-4|NA|NA|14|TRBV19
TGTGCCAGTAAGGGGGGGCAGGAAGGAAACATTCAGTACTTC
CASKGGQEGNIQYF
>TRBJ1-1|TRBD1|NA|11|TRBV6-5
TGTGCCAGCAGCACACAGGGGAAAGCTTTCTTT
CASSTQGKAFF
>TRBJ2-2|TRBD2|NA|16|TRBV9
TGTGCCAGCAGCGCCGAAACGGGAGGGATCACCGGGGAGCTGTTTTTT
CASSAETGGITGELFF
>TRBJ2-7|TRBD2|NA|15|TRBV6-2/TRBV6-3
TGTGCCAGCAGTGGTCCCGGACTAGCGGGATACGAGCAGTACTTC
CASSGPGLAGYEQYF